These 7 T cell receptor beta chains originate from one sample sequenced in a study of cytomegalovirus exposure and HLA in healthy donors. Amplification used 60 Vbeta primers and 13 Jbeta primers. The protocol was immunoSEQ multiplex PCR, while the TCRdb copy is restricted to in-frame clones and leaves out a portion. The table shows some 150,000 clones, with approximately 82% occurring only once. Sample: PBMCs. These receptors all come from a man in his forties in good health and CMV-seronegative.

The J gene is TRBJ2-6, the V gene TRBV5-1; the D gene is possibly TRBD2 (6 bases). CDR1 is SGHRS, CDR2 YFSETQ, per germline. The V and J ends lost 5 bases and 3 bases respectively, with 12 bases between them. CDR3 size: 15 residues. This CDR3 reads CASSYGGFGANVLTF. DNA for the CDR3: TGCGCCAGCAGTTACGGGGGTTTTGGGGCCAACGTCCTGACTTTC.

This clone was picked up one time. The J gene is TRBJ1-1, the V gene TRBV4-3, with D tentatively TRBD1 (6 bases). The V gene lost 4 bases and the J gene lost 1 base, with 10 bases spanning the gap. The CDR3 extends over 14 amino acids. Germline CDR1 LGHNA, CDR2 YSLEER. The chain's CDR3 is CASSLDRSNTEAFF. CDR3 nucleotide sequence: TGCGCCAGCAGCCTCGACAGGTCGAACACTGAAGCTTTCTTT.

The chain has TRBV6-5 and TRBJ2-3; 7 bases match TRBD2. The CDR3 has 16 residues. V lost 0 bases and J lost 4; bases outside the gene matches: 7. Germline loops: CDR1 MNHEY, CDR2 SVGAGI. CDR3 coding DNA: TGTGCCAGCAGTTACTCGAAAAGCGGGACCGCAGATACGCAGTATTTT. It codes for CASSYSKSGTADTQYF.

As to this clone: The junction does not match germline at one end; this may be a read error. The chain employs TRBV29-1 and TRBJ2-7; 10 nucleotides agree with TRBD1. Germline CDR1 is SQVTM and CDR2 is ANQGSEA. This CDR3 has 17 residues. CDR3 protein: CSVEGVLGTGDAYEQHF. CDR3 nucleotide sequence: TGCAGCGTTGAGGGTGTTCTTGGGACAGGGGATGCCTACGAGCAGCACTTC.

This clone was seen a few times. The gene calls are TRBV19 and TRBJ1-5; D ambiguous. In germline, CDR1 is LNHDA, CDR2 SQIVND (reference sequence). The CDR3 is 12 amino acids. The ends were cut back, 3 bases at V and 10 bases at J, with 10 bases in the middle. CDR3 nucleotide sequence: TGTGCCAGTAGTATCCCGGGTGGTCCCCAGCATTTT. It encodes CASSIPGGPQHF.

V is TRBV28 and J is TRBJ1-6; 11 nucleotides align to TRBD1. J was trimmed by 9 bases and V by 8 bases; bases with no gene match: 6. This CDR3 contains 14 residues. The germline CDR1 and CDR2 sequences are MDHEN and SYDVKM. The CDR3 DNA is TGTGCCAGCGGGGGACAGGGGGTTGGTTCACCCCTCCACTTT. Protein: CASGGQGVGSPLHF.

Here the CDR3 reads CASSLILQGQDNSPLHF. In DNA, the CDR3 is TGTGCCAGCAGTTTGATCCTCCAGGGACAGGATAATTCACCCCTCCACTTT. The V and J genes are TRBV28 and TRBJ1-6, with 8 bases aligning to TRBD1. The germline V gene has CDR1 MDHEN and CDR2 SYDVKM. CDR3 size: 17 residues. Trimming cost V 3 bases and J 5 bases; bases outside gene matches: 9.